This T cell receptor beta chain was retrieved from a study of human T cells and chemical hapten exposure. General study points: The number of TCRs above 1 in 1000 frequency did not change after DPC sensitization. Controls formed significantly fewer large CDR3 similarity clusters than expanded TCRs did.

Sample time point: patch test 2, 6 weeks after DPC sensitization. The sample's treatment: therapeutic diphenylcyclopropenone sensitization with weekly scalp DPC. Blood sampling preceded each patch test application. Notes on this clonotype: Its target is not known.

This CDR3 comprises 15 residues. Trimming removed 2 bases from V and 1 base from J, with 11 bases in between. The V gene's germline CDR1 is KGHSH and CDR2 LQKENI. The library put unique molecular identifiers onto individual cDNA molecules. TCRdb re-called the RACE reads with MiXCR, one entry per CDR3 protein. The repertoire holds roughly 120,000 distinct CDR3 sequences, with roughly a tenth as singletons. The V and J genes are TRBV18 and TRBJ1-1; D uncertain. Sample: whole blood, taken in connection with sensitization to the hapten diphenylcyclopropenone (DPC). This TCR came from a woman aged 40 to 55 with alopecia areata. Some clones in this sample may be carry-over from other donors' samples. The CDR3 DNA follows: TGTGCCAGCTCACCAACCAATCCGGCGAACACTGAAGCTTTCTTT. Residues: CASSPTNPANTEAFF.